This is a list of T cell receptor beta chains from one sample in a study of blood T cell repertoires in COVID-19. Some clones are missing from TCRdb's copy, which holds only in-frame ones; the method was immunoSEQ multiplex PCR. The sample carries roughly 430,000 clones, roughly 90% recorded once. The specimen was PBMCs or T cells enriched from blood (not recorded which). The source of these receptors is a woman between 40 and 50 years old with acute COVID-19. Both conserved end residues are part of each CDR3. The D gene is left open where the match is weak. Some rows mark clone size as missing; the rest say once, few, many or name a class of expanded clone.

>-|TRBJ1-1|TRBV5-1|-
CASSLGWPGTGGTEAFF
TGCGCCAGCAGCTTGGGTTGGCCAGGGACGGGGGGCACTGAAGCTTTCTTT
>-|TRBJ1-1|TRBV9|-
CASSVAAGRLDTEAFF
TGTGCCAGCAGCGTAGCGGCAGGGAGGCTGGACACTGAAGCTTTCTTT
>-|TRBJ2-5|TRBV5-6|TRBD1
CASSWGDRGETQYF
TGTGCCAGCAGCTGGGGGGACAGGGGAGAGACCCAGTACTTC
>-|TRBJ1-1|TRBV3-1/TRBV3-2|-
CASSNPPGDWNTEAFF
TGTGCCAGCAGCAATCCCCCAGGGGATTGGAACACTGAAGCTTTCTTT
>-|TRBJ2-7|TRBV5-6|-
CASSPTGESYEQYF
TGTGCCAGCAGCCCTACCGGGGAGAGCTACGAGCAGTACTTC
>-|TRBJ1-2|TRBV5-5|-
CASSLASGSYGYTF
TGTGCCAGCAGCTTGGCCTCGGGATCGTATGGCTACACCTTC
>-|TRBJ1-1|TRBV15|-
CATSAYDRKNTEAFF
TGTGCCACCAGCGCCTACGACAGGAAGAACACTGAAGCTTTCTTT
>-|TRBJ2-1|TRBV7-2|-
CASSSTPGAGFYEQFF
TGTGCCAGCAGCTCCACCCCAGGGGCTGGGTTCTATGAGCAGTTCTTC
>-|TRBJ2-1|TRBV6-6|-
CASSYSTGTHNEQFF
TGTGCCAGCAGTTACTCGACCGGGACTCACAATGAGCAGTTCTTC
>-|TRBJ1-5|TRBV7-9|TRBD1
CASSFQGTGDQPQHF
TGTGCCAGCAGCTTCCAAGGGACAGGGGATCAGCCCCAGCATTTT
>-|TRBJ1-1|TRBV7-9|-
CASSLGQGNTEAFF
TGTGCCAGCAGCTTAGGGCAGGGGAACACTGAAGCTTTCTTT
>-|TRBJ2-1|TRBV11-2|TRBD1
CASSLGDSYNEQFF
TGTGCCAGCAGCTTAGGGGACAGCTACAATGAGCAGTTCTTC
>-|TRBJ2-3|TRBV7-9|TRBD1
CASSSIQGGTDTQYF
TGTGCCAGCAGCTCCATCCAGGGGGGCACAGATACGCAGTATTTT
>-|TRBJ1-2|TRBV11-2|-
CASSSLRGRSYGYTF
TGTGCCAGCAGCTCACTCAGGGGAAGGTCCTATGGCTACACCTTC
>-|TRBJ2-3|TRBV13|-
CASSLGVRSDTQYF
TGTGCCAGCAGCTTAGGGGTTAGGAGTGATACGCAGTATTTT
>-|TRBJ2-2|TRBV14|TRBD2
CASNPKRGRNTGELFF
TGTGCCAGCAATCCTAAGCGGGGGAGGAACACCGGGGAGCTGTTTTTT
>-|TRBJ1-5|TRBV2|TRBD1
CASSEKTGGQPQHF
TGTGCCAGCAGTGAAAAAACAGGGGGCCAGCCCCAGCATTTT
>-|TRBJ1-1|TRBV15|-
CATSRDFAGFRGAFF
TGTGCCACCAGCAGAGATTTCGCGGGGTTTAGGGGAGCTTTCTTT
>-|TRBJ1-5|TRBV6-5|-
CASRGQGLNQPQHF
TGTGCCAGCAGGGGTCAGGGGCTAAATCAGCCCCAGCATTTT
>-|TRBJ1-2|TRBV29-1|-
CSVAGGDYGYTF
TGCAGCGTTGCGGGGGGTGACTATGGCTACACCTTC
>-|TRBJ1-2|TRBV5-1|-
CASSPVLSGRYGYTF
TGCGCCAGCAGCCCGGTATTATCCGGGAGGTATGGCTACACCTTC
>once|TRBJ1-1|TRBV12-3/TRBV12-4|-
CASSFAGNTEAFF
TGTGCCAGCAGTTTCGCGGGGAACACTGAAGCTTTCTTT
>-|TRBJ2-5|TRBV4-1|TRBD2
CASSQVSSGGLLQETQYF
TGCGCCAGCAGCCAAGTGTCTAGCGGGGGCCTACTCCAAGAGACCCAGTACTTC
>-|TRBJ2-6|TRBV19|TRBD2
CASSRRAAGEPGANVLTF
TGTGCCAGTAGTAGGAGAGCAGCGGGGGAGCCTGGGGCCAACGTCCTGACTTTC
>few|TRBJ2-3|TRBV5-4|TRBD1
CASSYGTAHTDTQYF
TGTGCCAGCAGCTACGGGACAGCACACACAGATACGCAGTATTTT
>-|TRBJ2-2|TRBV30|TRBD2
CAWSKLAGTGELFF
TGTGCCTGGAGCAAACTAGCGGGGACCGGGGAGCTGTTTTTT
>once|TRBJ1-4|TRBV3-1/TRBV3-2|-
CASSQGRDSTNEKLFF
TGTGCCAGCAGCCAGGGAAGGGACTCCACCAATGAAAAACTGTTTTTT
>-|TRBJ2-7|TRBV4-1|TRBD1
CASSQAPDRGLGYEQYF
TGCGCCAGCAGCCAAGCCCCGGACAGGGGGCTTGGCTACGAGCAGTACTTC
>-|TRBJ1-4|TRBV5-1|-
CASSHDRRELFF
TGCGCCAGCAGCCATGACAGGCGGGAACTGTTTTTT
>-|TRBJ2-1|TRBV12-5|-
CASGLGANEQFF
TGTGCTAGTGGTTTGGGAGCGAATGAGCAGTTCTTC
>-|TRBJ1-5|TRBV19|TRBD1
CASSIPPGQRGNQPQHF
TGTGCCAGTAGTATTCCCCCGGGACAGCGCGGCAATCAGCCCCAGCATTTT
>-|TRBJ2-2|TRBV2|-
CASNLDRHTGELFF
TGTGCCAGCAACTTAGACAGGCACACCGGGGAGCTGTTTTTT
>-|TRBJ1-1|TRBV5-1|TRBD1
CASSRQGEPEAFF
TGCGCCAGCAGCAGACAGGGGGAGCCTGAAGCTTTCTTT
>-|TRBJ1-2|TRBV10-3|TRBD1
CAISESPGKGGASRGYTF
TGTGCCATCAGTGAGTCCCCTGGGAAAGGGGGCGCATCTCGAGGCTACACCTTC
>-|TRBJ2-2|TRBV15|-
CATSRGGFTGELFF
TGTGCCACCAGCAGAGGGGGCTTCACCGGGGAGCTGTTTTTT
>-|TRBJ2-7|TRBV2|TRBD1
CASSDEGTGYYEQYF
TGTGCCAGCAGTGATGAGGGGACAGGGTACTACGAGCAGTACTTC
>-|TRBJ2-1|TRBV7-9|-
CASTYSYNEQFF
TGTGCCAGCACCTACTCCTACAATGAGCAGTTCTTC
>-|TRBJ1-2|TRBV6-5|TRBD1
CASSPGTGASDF
TGTGCCAGCAGCCCCGGGACAGGGGCGTCGGACTTC
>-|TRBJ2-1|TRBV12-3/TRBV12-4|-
CASMAEGGQFF
TGTGCCAGCATGGCTGAGGGCGGGCAGTTCTTC
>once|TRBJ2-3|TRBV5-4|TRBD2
CASSLFSGSSTDTQYF
TGTGCCAGCAGCTTATTTAGCGGGAGCAGCACAGATACGCAGTATTTT
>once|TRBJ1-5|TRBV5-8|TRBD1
CASSHQGADQPQHF
TGTGCCAGCAGCCATCAGGGGGCCGATCAGCCCCAGCATTTT
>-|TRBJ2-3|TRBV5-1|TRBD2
CASSLVAGGTSTDTQYF
TGCGCCAGCAGCTTGGTGGCGGGGGGCACTAGCACAGATACGCAGTATTTT
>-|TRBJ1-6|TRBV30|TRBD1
CACKTGARSPLHF
TGTGCCTGCAAGACAGGGGCTCGTTCACCCCTCCACTTT
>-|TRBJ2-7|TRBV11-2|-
CASSSPGGEQYF
TGTGCCAGCAGCTCCCCAGGTGGCGAGCAGTACTTC
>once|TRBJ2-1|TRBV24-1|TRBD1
CATSDLPYRGSSYNEQFF
TGTGCCACCAGTGATTTGCCTTACAGGGGAAGCTCCTACAATGAGCAGTTCTTC
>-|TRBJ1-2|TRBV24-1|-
CATSDRTQGGYTF
TGTGCCACCAGTGACCGAACCCAGGGTGGCTACACCTTC
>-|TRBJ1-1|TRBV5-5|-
CASSLVVGEGTEAFF
TGTGCCAGCAGCTTGGTGGTGGGGGAGGGCACTGAAGCTTTCTTT
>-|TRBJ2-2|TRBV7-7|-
CASSRSATVPGELFF
TGTGCCAGCAGCCGATCTGCCACTGTCCCGGGGGAGCTGTTTTTT
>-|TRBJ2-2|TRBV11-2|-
CASSPRVRGANTGELFF
TGTGCCAGCAGCCCAAGGGTCAGGGGAGCGAACACCGGGGAGCTGTTTTTT